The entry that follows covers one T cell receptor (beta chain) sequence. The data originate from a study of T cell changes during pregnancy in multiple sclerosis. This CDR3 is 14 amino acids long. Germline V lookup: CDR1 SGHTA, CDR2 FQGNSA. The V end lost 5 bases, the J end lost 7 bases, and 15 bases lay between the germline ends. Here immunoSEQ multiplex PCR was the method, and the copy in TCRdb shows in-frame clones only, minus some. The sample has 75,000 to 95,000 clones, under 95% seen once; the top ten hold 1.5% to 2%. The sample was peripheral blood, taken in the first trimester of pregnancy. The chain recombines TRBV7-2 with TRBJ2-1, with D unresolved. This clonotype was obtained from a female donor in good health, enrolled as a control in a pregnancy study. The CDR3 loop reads CASSPRIRWNEQFF. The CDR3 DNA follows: TGTGCCAGCAGCCCGAGAATCCGGTGGAATGAGCAGTTCTTC.